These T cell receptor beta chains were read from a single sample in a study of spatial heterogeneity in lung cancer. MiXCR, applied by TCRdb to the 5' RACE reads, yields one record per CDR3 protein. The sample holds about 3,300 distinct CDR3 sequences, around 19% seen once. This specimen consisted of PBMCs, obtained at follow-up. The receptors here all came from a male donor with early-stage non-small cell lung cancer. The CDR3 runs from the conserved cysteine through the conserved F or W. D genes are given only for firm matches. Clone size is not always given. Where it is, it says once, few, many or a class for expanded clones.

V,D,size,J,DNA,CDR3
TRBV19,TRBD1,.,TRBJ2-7,TGTGCCAGTAGTACCGGGACAGGTTTAGGAGAGCAGTACTTC,CASSTGTGLGEQYF
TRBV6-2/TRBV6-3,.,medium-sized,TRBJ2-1,TGTGCCAGCAGTTACCTGGGAGGTTACGTTGAGCAGTTCTTC,CASSYLGGYVEQFF
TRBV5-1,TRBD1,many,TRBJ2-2,TGCGCCAGCAGCTGGACAGGGGCGAACACCGGGGAGCTGTTTTTT,CASSWTGANTGELFF
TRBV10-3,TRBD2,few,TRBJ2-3,TGTGCCATCCAGACTAGCGGGGGGACCACAGATACGCAGTATTTT,CAIQTSGGTTDTQYF
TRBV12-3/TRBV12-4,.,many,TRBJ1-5,TGTGCCAGCAAGTCCGGGGGCGCGGGAGACCAGCCCCAGCATTTT,CASKSGGAGDQPQHF
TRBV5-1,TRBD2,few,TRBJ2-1,TGCGCCAGCAGACCGGGAGGCTACAATGAGCAGTTCTTC,CASRPGGYNEQFF
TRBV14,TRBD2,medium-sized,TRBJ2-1,TGTGCCAGCAGCCAAGGGCGGGGGGACCTTCTGGGTGAGCAGTTCTTC,CASSQGRGDLLGEQFF
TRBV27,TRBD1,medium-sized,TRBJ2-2,TGTGCGCTCCGGGACAGGAACACCGGGGAGCTGTTTTTT,CALRDRNTGELFF
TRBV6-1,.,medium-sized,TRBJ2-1,TGTGCCAGCAGCCCTAGAAACAATGAGCAGTTCTTC,CASSPRNNEQFF
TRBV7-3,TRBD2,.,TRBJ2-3,TGTGCCAGCAGCCCCGGCGGGGGGCCCACAGATACGCAGTATTTT,CASSPGGGPTDTQYF
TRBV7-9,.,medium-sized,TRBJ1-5,TGTGCCAGCAGCACCACGGGACCGGGCAATCAGCCCCAGCATTTT,CASSTTGPGNQPQHF
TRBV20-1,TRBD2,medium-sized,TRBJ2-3,TGCAGTGCTGTGGCGGGAGGGAGGCGCACAGATACGCAGTATTTT,CSAVAGGRRTDTQYF
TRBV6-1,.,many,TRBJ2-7,TGTGCCAGCAGTGAATTGACCGGGGGCGAGTACGAGCAGTACTTC,CASSELTGGEYEQYF
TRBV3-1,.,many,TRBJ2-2,TGTGCCAGCATCCAGGGCCGAACGAACACCGGGGAGCTGTTTTTT,CASIQGRTNTGELFF
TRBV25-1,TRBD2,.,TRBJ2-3,TGTGCCAGCAGTGTAGCGGGAGTGACGCAGTATTTT,CASSVAGVTQYF
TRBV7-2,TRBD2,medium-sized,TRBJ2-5,TGTGCCAGCAGCTCCTCCGGGACTAGCGGGGGGGGTCAAGAGACCCAGTACTTC,CASSSSGTSGGGQETQYF
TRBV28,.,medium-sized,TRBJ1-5,TGTGCCAGCAGTTTTTTAGGGGCGCAAGGTCAGCCCCAGCATTTT,CASSFLGAQGQPQHF
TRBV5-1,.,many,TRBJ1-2,TGCGCCAGCAGCTTGTACCCAGTGGGCGTTTTGGGGTATGGCTACACCTTC,CASSLYPVGVLGYGYTF
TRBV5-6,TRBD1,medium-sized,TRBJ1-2,TGTGCCAGCAGCTCGGGGACAGAGTATGGCTACACCTTC,CASSSGTEYGYTF
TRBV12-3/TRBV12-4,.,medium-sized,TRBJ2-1,TGTGCCAGCAGTTTTACCGGGGTTGAGCAGTTCTTC,CASSFTGVEQFF
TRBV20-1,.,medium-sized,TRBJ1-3,TGCAGTGCTAGAGATCTTGAGGGTGACACCATATATTTT,CSARDLEGDTIYF
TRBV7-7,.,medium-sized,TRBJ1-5,TGTGCCAGCAGCTTAACCCAGGACAGCAATCAGCCCCAGCATTTT,CASSLTQDSNQPQHF
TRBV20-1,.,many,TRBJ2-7,TGCAGTGCTTCCGGGAAGGGAGGCAAGACCTACGAGCAGTACTTC,CSASGKGGKTYEQYF
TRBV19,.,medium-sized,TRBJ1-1,TGTGCCATCCTGAACAGGGATATGAACACTGAAGCTTTCTTT,CAILNRDMNTEAFF
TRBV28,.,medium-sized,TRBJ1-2,TGTGCCAGCAGCCAAGGGGGGACGGATGGCTACACCTTC,CASSQGGTDGYTF
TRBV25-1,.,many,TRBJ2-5,TGTGCCAGCAGTGAATTTCAAGGGGCGGGGGAGACCCAGTACTTC,CASSEFQGAGETQYF
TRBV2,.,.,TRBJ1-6,TGTGCCAGCAGGGGAAGTGGTAATTCACCCCTCCACTTT,CASRGSGNSPLHF
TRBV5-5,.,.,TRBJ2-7,TGTGCCAGCAGCTTGGGGGCAGGGTACTACGAGCAGTACTTC,CASSLGAGYYEQYF
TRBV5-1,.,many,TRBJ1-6,TGCGCCAGCAGCTTGGCCGGTAATTCACCCCTCCACTTT,CASSLAGNSPLHF
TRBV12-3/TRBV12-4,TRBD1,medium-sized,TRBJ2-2,TGTGCCAGCACTCGAACGCCGGGACAGTCAATGAACGCGAACACCGGGGAGCTGTTTTTT,CASTRTPGQSMNANTGELFF
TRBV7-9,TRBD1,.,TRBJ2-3,TGTGCCAGAAGTGGACAGGGCGTAGATATGCAGTATTTT,CARSGQGVDMQYF
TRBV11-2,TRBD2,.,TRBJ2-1,TGTGCCAGCAGCCCAGGACTAGCGGGGAGGCAAGAGCAGTTCTTC,CASSPGLAGRQEQFF
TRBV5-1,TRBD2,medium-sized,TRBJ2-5,TGCGCCAGCAAGGGGCTAGCGGGGGCCCCGTCTCCAGAGACCCAGTACTTC,CASKGLAGAPSPETQYF
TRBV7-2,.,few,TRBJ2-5,TGTGCCAGCAGCTTGATTTACAGGGTAGTTGGGCAAGAGACCCAGTACTTC,CASSLIYRVVGQETQYF
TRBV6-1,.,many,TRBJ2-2,TGTGCCAGCAGTGGCCCCCCGAAAGGAGACGGGGAGCTGTTTTTT,CASSGPPKGDGELFF
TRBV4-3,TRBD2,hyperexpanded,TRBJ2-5,TGCGCCAGCAGCCAAGTGGGACTAATAGAGACCCAGTACTTC,CASSQVGLIETQYF
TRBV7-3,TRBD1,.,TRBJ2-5,TGTGCCAGCAGCCAACAGGGGTGGGAGACCCAGTACTTC,CASSQQGWETQYF
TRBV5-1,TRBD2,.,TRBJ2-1,TGCGCCAGCAGCTCCCGGCGGGGGGGCAGGGAAGAGCAGTTCTTC,CASSSRRGGREEQFF
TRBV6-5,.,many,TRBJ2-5,TGTGCCAGCAGTTACGTTGGACTGAAAGAGACCCAGTACTTC,CASSYVGLKETQYF
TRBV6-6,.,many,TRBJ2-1,TGTGCCAGCAGTTACGGCGGACGGGGCTTTGAGTTCTTC,CASSYGGRGFEFF
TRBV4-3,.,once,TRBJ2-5,TGCGCCAGCAGCCCAGGTGGTACGCGAGAGACCCAGTACTTC,CASSPGGTRETQYF
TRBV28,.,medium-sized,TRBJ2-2,TGTGCCAGCAGGGGCTCACAGGCGGCGACCGGGGAGCTGTTTTTT,CASRGSQAATGELFF
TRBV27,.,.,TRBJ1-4,TGTGCCAGCAGTAGAGAGGGAGGTACGGCAAAACTGTTTTTT,CASSREGGTAKLFF
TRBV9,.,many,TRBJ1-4,TGTGCCAGCAGCGTAGGAGGGCACGGAAAACTGTTTTTT,CASSVGGHGKLFF
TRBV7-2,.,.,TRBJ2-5,TGTGCCAGCAGCCAAGACCATGGAGAGACCCAGTACTTC,CASSQDHGETQYF
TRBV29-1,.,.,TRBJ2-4,TGCAGCGTTGGCGAGACAGGAGAAAACATTCAGTACTTC,CSVGETGENIQYF
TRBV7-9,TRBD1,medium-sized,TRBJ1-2,TGTGCCAGCAGCTTACCCTGGACAGGAGCTTATGGCTACACCTTC,CASSLPWTGAYGYTF
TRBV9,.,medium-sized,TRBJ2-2,TGTGCCAGCAGCGTGAGAAGGGACGAAAAGAACACCGGGGAGCTGTTTTTT,CASSVRRDEKNTGELFF
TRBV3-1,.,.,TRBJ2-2,TGTGCCAGCAGCCAAATGGCGAACACCGGGGAGCTGTTTTTT,CASSQMANTGELFF
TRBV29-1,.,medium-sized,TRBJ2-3,TGCAGCGTGGCCCGGTTGACAGGACCGCTAACAGATACGCAGTATTTT,CSVARLTGPLTDTQYF
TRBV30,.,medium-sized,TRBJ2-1,TGTGCCTGGAGTCCCATAGCGGACAATGAGCAGTTCTTC,CAWSPIADNEQFF
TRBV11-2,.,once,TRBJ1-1,TGTGCCAGCAGCACCTTGGACAGATTGAACACTGAAGCTTTCTTT,CASSTLDRLNTEAFF
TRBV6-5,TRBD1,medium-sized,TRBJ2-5,TGTGCCAGCAGTTACGGGACAGGGGGGTACCAAGAGACCCAGTACTTC,CASSYGTGGYQETQYF
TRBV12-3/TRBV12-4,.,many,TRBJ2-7,TGTGCCAGCCGGTCTAGCGAACAGACCTACGAGCAGTACTTC,CASRSSEQTYEQYF
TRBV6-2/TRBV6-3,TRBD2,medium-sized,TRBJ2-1,TGTGCCAGCAGTGGACTAGCGGAGACCAATGAGCAGTTCTTC,CASSGLAETNEQFF
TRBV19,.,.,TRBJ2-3,TGTGCCAGTAGCCCACCCCTGGGGCCCGAGGCAGATACGCAGTATTTT,CASSPPLGPEADTQYF
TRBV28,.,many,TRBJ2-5,TGTGCCAGCATCCCTGGACACTTCTCGGTGGAGACCCAGTACTTC,CASIPGHFSVETQYF